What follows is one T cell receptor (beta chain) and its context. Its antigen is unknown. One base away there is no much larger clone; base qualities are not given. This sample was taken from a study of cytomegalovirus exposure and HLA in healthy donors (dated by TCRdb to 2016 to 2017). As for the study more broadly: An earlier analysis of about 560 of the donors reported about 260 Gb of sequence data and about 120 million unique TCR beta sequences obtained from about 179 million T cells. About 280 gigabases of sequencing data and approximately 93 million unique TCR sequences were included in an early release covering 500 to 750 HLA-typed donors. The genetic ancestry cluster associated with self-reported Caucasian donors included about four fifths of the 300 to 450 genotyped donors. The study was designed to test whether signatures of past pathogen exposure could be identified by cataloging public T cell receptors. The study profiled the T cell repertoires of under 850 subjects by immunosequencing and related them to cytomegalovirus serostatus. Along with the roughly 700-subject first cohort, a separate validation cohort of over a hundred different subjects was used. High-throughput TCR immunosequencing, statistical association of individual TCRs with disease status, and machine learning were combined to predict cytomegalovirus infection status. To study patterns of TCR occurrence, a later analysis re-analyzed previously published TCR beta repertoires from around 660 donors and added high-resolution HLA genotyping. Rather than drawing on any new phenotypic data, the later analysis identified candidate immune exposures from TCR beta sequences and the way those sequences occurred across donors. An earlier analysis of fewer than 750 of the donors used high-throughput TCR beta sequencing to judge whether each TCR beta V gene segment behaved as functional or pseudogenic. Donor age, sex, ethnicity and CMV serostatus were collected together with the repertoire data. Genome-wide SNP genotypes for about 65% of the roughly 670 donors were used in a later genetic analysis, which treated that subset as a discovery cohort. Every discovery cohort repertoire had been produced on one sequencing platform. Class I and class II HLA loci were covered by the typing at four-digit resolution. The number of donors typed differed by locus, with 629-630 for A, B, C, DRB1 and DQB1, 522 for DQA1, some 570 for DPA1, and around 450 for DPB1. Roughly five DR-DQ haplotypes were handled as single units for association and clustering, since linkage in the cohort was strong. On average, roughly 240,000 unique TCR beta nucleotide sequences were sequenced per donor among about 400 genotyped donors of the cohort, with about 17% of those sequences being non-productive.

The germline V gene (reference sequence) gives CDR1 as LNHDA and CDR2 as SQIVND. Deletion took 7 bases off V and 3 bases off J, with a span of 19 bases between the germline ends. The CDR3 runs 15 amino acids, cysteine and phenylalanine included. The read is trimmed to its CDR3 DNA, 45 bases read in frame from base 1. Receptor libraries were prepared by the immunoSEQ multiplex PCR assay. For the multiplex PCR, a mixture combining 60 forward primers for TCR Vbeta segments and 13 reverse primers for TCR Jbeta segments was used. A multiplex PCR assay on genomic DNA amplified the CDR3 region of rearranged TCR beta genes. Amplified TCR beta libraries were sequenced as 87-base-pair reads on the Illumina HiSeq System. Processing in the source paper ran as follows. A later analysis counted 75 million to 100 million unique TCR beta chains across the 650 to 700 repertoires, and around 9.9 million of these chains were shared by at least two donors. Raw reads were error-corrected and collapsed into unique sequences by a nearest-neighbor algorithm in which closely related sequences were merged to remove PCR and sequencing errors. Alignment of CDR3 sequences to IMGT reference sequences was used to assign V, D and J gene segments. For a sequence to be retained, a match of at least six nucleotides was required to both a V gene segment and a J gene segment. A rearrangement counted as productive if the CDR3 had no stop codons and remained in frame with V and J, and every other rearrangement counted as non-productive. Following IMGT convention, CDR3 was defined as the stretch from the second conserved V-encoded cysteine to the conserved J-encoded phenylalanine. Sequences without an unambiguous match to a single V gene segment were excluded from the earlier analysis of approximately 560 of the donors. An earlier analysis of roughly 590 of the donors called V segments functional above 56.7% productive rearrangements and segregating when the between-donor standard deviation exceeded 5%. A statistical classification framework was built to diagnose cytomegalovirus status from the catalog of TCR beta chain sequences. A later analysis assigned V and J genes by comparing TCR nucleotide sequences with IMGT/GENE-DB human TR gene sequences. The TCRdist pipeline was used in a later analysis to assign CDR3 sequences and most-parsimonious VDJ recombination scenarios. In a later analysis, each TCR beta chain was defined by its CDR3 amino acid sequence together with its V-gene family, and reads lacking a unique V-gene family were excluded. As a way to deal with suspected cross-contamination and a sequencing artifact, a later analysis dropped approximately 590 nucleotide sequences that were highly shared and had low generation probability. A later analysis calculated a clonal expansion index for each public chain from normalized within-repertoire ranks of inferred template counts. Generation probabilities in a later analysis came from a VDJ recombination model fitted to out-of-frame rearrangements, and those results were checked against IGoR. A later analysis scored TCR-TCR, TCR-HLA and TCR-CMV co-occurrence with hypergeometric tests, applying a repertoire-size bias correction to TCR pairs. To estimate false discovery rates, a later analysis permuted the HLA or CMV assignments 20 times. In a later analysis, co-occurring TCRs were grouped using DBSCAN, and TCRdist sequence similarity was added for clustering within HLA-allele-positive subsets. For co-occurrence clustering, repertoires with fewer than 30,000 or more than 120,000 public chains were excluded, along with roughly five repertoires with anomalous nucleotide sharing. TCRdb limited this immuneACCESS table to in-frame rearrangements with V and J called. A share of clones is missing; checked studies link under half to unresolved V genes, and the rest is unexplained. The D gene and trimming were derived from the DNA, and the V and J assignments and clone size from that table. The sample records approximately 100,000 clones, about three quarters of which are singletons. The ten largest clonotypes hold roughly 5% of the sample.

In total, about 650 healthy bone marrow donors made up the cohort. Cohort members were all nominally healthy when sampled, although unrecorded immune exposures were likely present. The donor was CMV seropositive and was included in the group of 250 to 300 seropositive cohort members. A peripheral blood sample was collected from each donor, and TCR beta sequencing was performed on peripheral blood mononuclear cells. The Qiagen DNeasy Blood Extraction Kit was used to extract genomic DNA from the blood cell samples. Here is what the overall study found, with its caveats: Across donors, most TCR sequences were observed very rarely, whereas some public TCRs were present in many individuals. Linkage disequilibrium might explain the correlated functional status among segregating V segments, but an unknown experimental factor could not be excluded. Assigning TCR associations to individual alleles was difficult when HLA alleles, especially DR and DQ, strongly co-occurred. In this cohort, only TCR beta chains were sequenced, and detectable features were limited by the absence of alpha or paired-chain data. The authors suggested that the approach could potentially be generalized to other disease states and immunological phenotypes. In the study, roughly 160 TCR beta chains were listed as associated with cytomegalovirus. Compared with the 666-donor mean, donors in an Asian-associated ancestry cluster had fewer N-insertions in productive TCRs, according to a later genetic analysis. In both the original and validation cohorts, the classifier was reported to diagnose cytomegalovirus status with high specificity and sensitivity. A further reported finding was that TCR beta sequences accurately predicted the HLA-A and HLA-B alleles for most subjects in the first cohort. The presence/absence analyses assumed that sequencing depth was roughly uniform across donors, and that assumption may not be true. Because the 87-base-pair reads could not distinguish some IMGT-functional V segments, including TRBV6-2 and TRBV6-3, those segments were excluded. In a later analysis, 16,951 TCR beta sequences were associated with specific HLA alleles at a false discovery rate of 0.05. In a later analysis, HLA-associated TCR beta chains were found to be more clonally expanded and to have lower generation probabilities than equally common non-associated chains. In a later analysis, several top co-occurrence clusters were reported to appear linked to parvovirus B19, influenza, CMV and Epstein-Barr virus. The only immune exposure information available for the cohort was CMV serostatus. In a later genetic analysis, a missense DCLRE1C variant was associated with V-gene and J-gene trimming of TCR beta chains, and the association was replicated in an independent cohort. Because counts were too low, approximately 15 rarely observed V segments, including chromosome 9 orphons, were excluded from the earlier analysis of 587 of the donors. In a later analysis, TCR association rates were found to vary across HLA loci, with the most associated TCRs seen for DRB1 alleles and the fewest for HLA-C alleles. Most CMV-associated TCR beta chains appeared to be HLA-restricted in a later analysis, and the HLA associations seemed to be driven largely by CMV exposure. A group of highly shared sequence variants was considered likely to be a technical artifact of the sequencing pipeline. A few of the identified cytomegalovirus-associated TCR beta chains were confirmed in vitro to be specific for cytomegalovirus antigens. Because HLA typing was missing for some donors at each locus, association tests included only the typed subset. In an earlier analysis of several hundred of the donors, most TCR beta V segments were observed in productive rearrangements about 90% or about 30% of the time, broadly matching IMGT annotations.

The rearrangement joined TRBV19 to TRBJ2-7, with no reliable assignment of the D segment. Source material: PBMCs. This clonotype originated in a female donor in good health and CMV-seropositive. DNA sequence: TGTGCCAGTACCAGAACGGTAGAGGTCAGCTACGAGCAGTACTTC. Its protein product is CASTRTVEVSYEQYF.